This T cell receptor (beta chain) was documented in a study of cytomegalovirus exposure and HLA in healthy donors. Study results and caveats: TCR beta sequences reportedly predicted the HLA-A and HLA-B alleles of most subjects accurately. Later analysis identified over 15,000 TCR beta sequences associated with HLA alleles, using a false discovery rate threshold of 0.05. Apart from CMV serostatus, no immune exposure information was available.

This clone was recorded only once. Antigen: not known. Use of 60 Vbeta and 13 Jbeta primers characterized the PCR. Repertoires were generated with immunoSEQ multiplex PCR, while TCRdb's copy carries only in-frame clones and drops some. The sample records some 150,000 clones, over 75% being singletons. The germline V and J ends were trimmed by 3 bases and 6 bases, with 12 bases remaining between them. The CDR3 sequence is 15 residues long. In germline, CDR1 is MNHEY, CDR2 SMNVEV (reference sequence). The source is a man aged 40-55 years in good health and CMV-seronegative. The sample was PBMCs. V gene TRBV27 combines with J gene TRBJ1-6; D ambiguous. As DNA, the CDR3 is TGTGCCAGCAGTTTCCAGGAGGGTCTTAATTCACCCCTCCACTTT. Protein product: CASSFQEGLNSPLHF.